The T cell receptor (beta chain) described here comes from a study of brain T cells in children with intractable seizures. Only cases whose brain tissue showed the highest T cell transcript signatures were sequenced. Concerning this clone: Its antigen is undetermined.

The V end was cut by 10 bases, the J end by 0 bases, with 13 bases between. CDR1 is MNHEY, CDR2 SVGAGI, per germline. This CDR3 spans 14 amino acids. Notes on the study in general: Absence of clones before surgery may stem from lower sequencing depth.

Using immunoSEQ multiplex PCR, the repertoire was profiled, and TCRdb retains in-frame clones only, with some absent. Here the sample spans roughly 80,000 clones, roughly 89% being singletons. The chain carries TRBV6-5 and TRBJ1-3, with D unresolved. This sequence originates from a girl aged 2-10 years with Rasmussen encephalitis and intractable seizures. This specimen was peripheral blood, taken at surgery. For the CDR3, the DNA is TGTGCCATCCGGACGGACTCCTCTGGAAACACCATATATTTT. Amino acid sequence: CAIRTDSSGNTIYF.